Presented here are 29 T cell receptor beta chains from one specimen sequenced in a study of cytomegalovirus exposure and HLA in healthy donors. Amplification used 60 Vbeta primers and 13 Jbeta primers. Profiling relied on immunoSEQ multiplex PCR, and the TCRdb table lists in-frame clones only, not all of them. The sample consists of around 200,000 clones, almost 80% of them appearing once. The sample taken for sequencing was PBMCs. These receptors were obtained from a woman under 30 in good health and CMV-seronegative.

This clone was seen a few times. This chain links TRBV9 with TRBJ2-5, with D possibly matching TRBD1 (6 bases). Trimming removed 3 bases at V and 2 bases at J, with 17 bases between. This CDR3 is built from 16 residues. Germline CDR1 and CDR2: SGDLS and YYNGEE. The CDR3 here is CASSALGTPLQETQYF. CDR3 nucleotide sequence: TGTGCCAGCAGCGCCCTTGGGACACCATTACAAGAGACCCAGTACTTC.

The V and J genes are TRBV11-2 and TRBJ2-2; unclear D gene. The CDR3 is 12 residues long. Germline values: CDR1 SGHAT, CDR2 FQNNGV. V gave up 4 bases and J gave up 6 bases, with 6 bases separating them. The DNA for the CDR3 is TGTGCCAGCAGCTCGACTGCCGGGGAGCTGTTTTTT. Encoded protein: CASSSTAGELFF.

This clone was seen only once. The chain employs TRBV4-3 and TRBJ2-7; 9 nucleotides match TRBD2. J was trimmed by 3 bases and V by 2 bases; bases with no gene match: 2. Germline V gives CDR1 LGHNA, CDR2 YSLEER. The CDR3 covers 14 residues. The CDR3 spells CASSQRSGSYEQYF. The CDR3 DNA is TGCGCCAGCAGCCAACGTAGCGGGAGCTACGAGCAGTACTTC.

The gene calls are TRBV18 and TRBJ1-1; 7 positions match TRBD1. Germline lookup yields CDR1 KGHSH and CDR2 LQKENI. The J segment lost 2 bases and the V segment lost 2 bases, leaving 5 bases of the junction unmatched. The CDR3 contains 15 residues. The CDR3 region has the DNA TGTGCCAGCTCACCAACGACAGGGTTCAACACTGAAGCTTTCTTT. This codes for CASSPTTGFNTEAFF.

The chain combines TRBV5-5 with TRBJ1-1, with TRBD1 as a possible D gene (5 bases). This CDR3 has 13 amino acids. The V and J ends lost 8 bases and 3 bases respectively, with 14 bases between them. In germline, CDR1 is SGHKS, CDR2 YYEKEE (reference sequence). The CDR3 DNA follows: TGTGCCAGTACCCTGGGACTTCACACTGAAGCTTTCTTT. It encodes CASTLGLHTEAFF.

The V call is TRBV9, the J call TRBJ2-1; the match to TRBD1 covers 7 bases. Germline V gene data show CDR1 as SGDLS and CDR2 as YYNGEE. V trimming: 4 bases; J trimming: 2 bases; junction bases outside the gene matches: 6. The CDR3 length is 15 residues. CDR3: CASSFRQGPYNEQFF. The CDR3 nucleotides are TGTGCCAGCAGCTTTCGACAGGGTCCCTACAATGAGCAGTTCTTC.

The rearrangement links TRBV28 to TRBJ1-5, with 9 bases matching TRBD1. The ends lost 6 bases at V and 3 bases at J; junction bases unmatched: 3. This CDR3 is built from 14 residues. CDR1 and CDR2 from the germline V gene are MDHEN and SYDVKM. The CDR3 DNA is TGTGCCAGCAGGAGGACAGGGGACAATCAGCCCCAGCATTTT. Translating it yields CASRRTGDNQPQHF.

CDR3 protein: CSVDFPDRASTDTQYF. The CDR3 DNA reads as TGCAGCGTTGATTTTCCGGACAGGGCGAGCACAGATACGCAGTATTTT. The V and J genes are TRBV29-1 and TRBJ2-3; the match to TRBD1 covers 8 bases. From germline, CDR1 is SQVTM and CDR2 ANQGSEA. CDR3 length: 16 residues. With 3 bases clipped from V and 0 bases from J, the junction kept 8 bases outside the gene matches.

The rearrangement links TRBV19 to TRBJ1-2, with D unclear. V lost 5 bases and J 4 bases, leaving 8 bases between the germline ends. The CDR3 covers 12 residues. Looked up from germline, CDR1 is LNHDA and CDR2 is SQIVND (reference sequence). CDR3 in DNA: TGTGCCAGTAGTCCGAGTGGCTATGGCTACACCTTC. Residues: CASSPSGYGYTF.

V gene TRBV2 combines with J gene TRBJ2-2; 8 bases align to TRBD1. V lost 6 bases to trimming and J lost 5 bases; unmatched junction nucleotides: 5. CDR1 SNHLY and CDR2 FYNNEI come from the germline V gene. The CDR3 extends over 14 amino acids. CDR3 region: CASRGQAPTGELFF. CDR3 nucleotides: TGTGCCAGCAGGGGACAGGCTCCAACCGGGGAGCTGTTTTTT.

The sample holds a few counts of this clone. The chain uses TRBV4-1 and TRBJ2-5; the D is unclear. CDR3 size: 13 residues. Trimming stripped 5 bases from V and 7 bases from J, with 14 bases between. Germline loops: CDR1 MGHRA, CDR2 YSYEKL. The DNA of the CDR3 is TGCGCCAGCAGCAACGCCCCGGTCGGGACCCAGTACTTC. Its translation: CASSNAPVGTQYF.

V usage is TRBV25-1 and J usage is TRBJ2-5, with 9 positions matching TRBD1. The CDR3 extends over 16 amino acids. V lost 0 bases and J lost 4; bases outside the gene matches: 6. CDR1 and CDR2 (germline): MGHDK, SYGVNS. CDR3 in amino acids: CASSEYTGGALETQYF. In nucleotides, the CDR3 is TGTGCCAGCAGTGAATATACAGGGGGCGCTTTAGAGACCCAGTACTTC.

The genes are TRBV21-1 and TRBJ1-1; the table calls TRBD1, which could not be checked here. TRBV21-1 is annotated as a pseudogene. There are 17 residues in the CDR3. The CDR3 DNA reads TGTGCCAGCAGCAAAGGCAGCCGGGACAGGGGGACAACTGAAGCTTTCTTT. Its translation: CASSKGSRDRGTTEAFF.

V gene TRBV2 combines with J gene TRBJ1-4; the match to TRBD1 covers 9 bases. The V segment lost 6 bases and the J segment 3 bases; nucleotides outside the gene matches: 11. The length of the CDR3 is 17 residues. Germline values: CDR1 SNHLY, CDR2 FYNNEI. The CDR3 loop reads CASSQPRDRAPNEKLFF. Written as DNA, the CDR3 is TGTGCCAGCAGCCAACCTCGGGACAGGGCTCCTAATGAAAAACTGTTTTTT.

The chain recombines TRBV25-1 with TRBJ2-1; D is possibly TRBD2 (5 bases). This CDR3 spans 14 amino acids. Trimming shortened V by 3 bases and J by 0 bases, and 6 bases separated the two germline ends. Germline values: CDR1 MGHDK, CDR2 SYGVNS. In DNA, the CDR3 is TGTGCCAGCAGTGAGGGGAGCTCCTACAATGAGCAGTTCTTC. Translation: CASSEGSSYNEQFF.

The rearrangement joins TRBV6-5 to TRBJ1-2; 7 bases map to TRBD1. The trim removed 2 bases at V and 5 bases at J, leaving 2 bases unmatched. CDR3 size: 13 residues. Germline-derived CDR1 and CDR2 are MNHEY and SVGAGI. CDR3 coding DNA: TGTGCCAGCAGTTACACAGGGGCGTATGGCTACACCTTC. The encoded protein is CASSYTGAYGYTF.

This clone was found a few times. The chain combines TRBV19 with TRBJ1-3; 7 bases map to TRBD1. Germline loops: CDR1 LNHDA, CDR2 SQIVND (reference sequence). The CDR3 is 14 amino acids. The V and J ends lost 7 bases and 4 bases, in that order; junction bases with no gene match: 7. The CDR3 sequence: CASMEGASGNTIYF. CDR3 DNA sequence: TGTGCCAGTATGGAGGGGGCTTCCGGAAACACCATATATTTT.

This rearrangement joins TRBV27 to TRBJ2-7, with 13 bases matching TRBD2. CDR3 length: 16 amino acids. Germline V gene sequence: CDR1 MNHEY, CDR2 SMNVEV (reference sequence). With 4 bases clipped from V and 2 bases from J, the junction kept 5 bases outside the gene matches. The CDR3 sequence is CASSSRLAGGTYEQYF. The CDR3 nucleotides are TGTGCCAGCAGTTCGCGACTAGCGGGAGGTACCTACGAGCAGTACTTC.

This clone has just a few counts. This chain links TRBV30 with TRBJ1-2; D remains unclear. V was clipped by 0 bases and J by 6 bases, with 11 bases between them. There are 13 residues in the CDR3. The germline V gene encodes CDR1 GTSNPN and CDR2 SVGIG (reference sequence). The CDR3 loop reads CAWSVTGDNGYTF. The DNA for the CDR3 is TGTGCCTGGAGTGTTACCGGGGATAATGGCTACACCTTC.

This clone was seen just once. The V and J genes are TRBV9 and TRBJ2-1; 8 bases match TRBD1. Germline assignment: CDR1 SGDLS and CDR2 YYNGEE. The J segment lost 7 bases and the V segment lost 1 base, leaving 4 bases of the junction unmatched. This CDR3 spans 14 amino acids. The chain's CDR3 is CASSVQGAKNEQFF. The CDR3 bases are TGTGCCAGCAGCGTACAGGGGGCGAAGAATGAGCAGTTCTTC.

This chain joins TRBV11-1 and TRBJ2-7; 7 bases are shared with TRBD1. Germline V gives CDR1 SGHAT, CDR2 FQDESV (reference sequence). V was clipped by 5 bases and J by 6 bases; unmatched bases: 1. This CDR3 contains 11 residues. As DNA, the CDR3 is TGTGCCAGCAGCCCAGGGGGCGAGCAGTACTTC. This encodes CASSPGGEQYF. The entire variable domain, with the rest obtained from reference TRBV11-1 and TRBJ2-7, is as follows: EAEVAQSPRYKITEKSQAVAFWCDPISGHATLYWYRQILGQGPELLVQFQDESVVDDSQLPKDRFSAERLKGVDSTLKIQPAELGDSAMYLCASSPGGEQYFGPGTRLTVT.

This sequence joins TRBV2 and TRBJ2-2; D ambiguous. Germline V gives CDR1 SNHLY, CDR2 FYNNEI. The V gene lost 6 bases and the J gene lost 2 bases, with 4 bases spanning the gap. There are 12 residues in the CDR3. CDR3 in DNA: TGTGCCAGCAGCTTTAACACCGGGGAGCTGTTTTTT. This sequence encodes CASSFNTGELFF.

The chain recombines TRBV25-1 with TRBJ2-1; 9 bases map to TRBD1. V shed 3 bases and J 6 bases; nucleotides not matched to a gene: 12. Germline V lookup: CDR1 MGHDK, CDR2 SYGVNS. The CDR3 is 17 amino acids. The CDR3 DNA follows: TGTGCCAGCAGTGAGTCAACGGGACAGGGTAGTTCCAATGAGCAGTTCTTC. Its translation is CASSESTGQGSSNEQFF.

This rearrangement joins TRBV28 to TRBJ1-5, with TRBD1 identical over 7 bases. Germline V CDR1 and CDR2: MDHEN, SYDVKM. V shed 5 bases, J shed 3 bases, and the junction held 7 bases outside the gene matches. This CDR3 has 15 amino acids. The CDR3 protein is CASSPTGVDNQPQHF. The CDR3 DNA is TGTGCCAGCAGTCCAACAGGGGTAGACAATCAGCCCCAGCATTTT.

A single count supports this clone. The chain links TRBV5-1 to TRBJ2-6; 9 bases align to TRBD1. Germline V gene sequence: CDR1 SGHRS, CDR2 YFSETQ. V lost 4 bases, J lost 0 bases, and 5 bases stayed unmatched. The CDR3 contains 17 residues. Here the CDR3 reads CASSDGTGSSGANVLTF. CDR3 bases: TGCGCCAGCAGCGACGGGACAGGGAGCTCTGGGGCCAACGTCCTGACTTTC.

The chain uses TRBV7-2 and TRBJ2-5; D is unresolved. The germline V and J ends were trimmed by 5 bases and 5 bases, with 3 bases remaining between them. CDR3 size: 10 residues. Germline CDR1 and CDR2: SGHTA and FQGNSA. The CDR3, as DNA: TGTGCCAGCAGCCAGGAGACCCAGTACTTC. The encoded protein is CASSQETQYF. Full variable domain (missing parts from reference TRBV7-2 and TRBJ2-5): GAGVSQSPSNKVTEKGKDVELRCDPISGHTALYWYRQSLGQGLEFLIYFQGNSAPDKSGLPSDRFSAERTGGSVSTLTIQRTQQEDSAVYLCASSQETQYFGPGTRLLVL.

The chain has TRBV6-6 and TRBJ1-2; D not certain. Trimming shortened V by 2 bases and J by 3 bases, and 10 bases separated the two germline ends. This CDR3 spans 14 amino acids. Germline CDR1 is MNHNY and CDR2 is SVGAGI (reference sequence). Written as DNA, the CDR3 is TGTGCCAGCAGTTACGCATCCAGGTACTATGGCTACACCTTC. Amino acids: CASSYASRYYGYTF.

In its sample, this clone was seen a few times. The V gene is TRBV28, the J gene TRBJ2-2, with TRBD2 matching over 7 bases. The V segment lost 2 bases and the J segment 4 bases; nucleotides outside the gene matches: 10. The germline V gene has CDR1 MDHEN and CDR2 SYDVKM. The CDR3 extends over 17 amino acids. The CDR3 nucleotides are TGTGCCAGCAGTTTACGGGGGGAGAGCTTGCGCACCGGGGAGCTGTTTTTT. This codes for CASSLRGESLRTGELFF. The whole variable domain, filled in from reference TRBV28 and TRBJ2-2, reads DVKVTQSSRYLVKRTGEKVFLECVQDMDHENMFWYRQDPGLGLRLIYFSYDVKMKEKGDIPEGYSVSREKKERFSLILESASTNQTSMYLCASSLRGESLRTGELFFGEGSRLTVL.

J is TRBJ2-7 and V is TRBV27; 8 nucleotides agree with TRBD1. V lost 4 bases to trimming and J lost 9 bases; unmatched junction nucleotides: 11. The germline CDR1 and CDR2 sequences are MNHEY and SMNVEV (reference sequence). The CDR3 is 14 residues long. CDR3 amino acids: CASSSTGDSLGQYF. As DNA, the CDR3 is TGTGCCAGCAGTTCGACAGGGGACTCCCTCGGGCAGTACTTC.